A single TCR beta chain is shown here with its context. The sample is drawn from a study of early T cells in non-severe SARS-CoV-2 infection. V dropped 5 bases and J dropped 5; count of bases not matched to a gene: 5. In germline, CDR1 is MNHEY, CDR2 SVGAGI. The CDR3 runs 15 residues. TCRdb called the 5' RACE reads again in MiXCR, with one record for every CDR3 protein. Counted here are about 69,000 distinct CDR3 sequences, approximately 10% occurring once; the ten biggest clones make up roughly 6%. Sample: whole blood, taken at baseline. This TCR was sampled from an adult who was a healthcare worker with PCR-confirmed SARS-CoV-2 infection or an uninfected control (not recorded which). The gene calls are TRBV6-5 and TRBJ2-3; 12 nucleotides line up with TRBD1. DNA for the CDR3: TGTGCCAGCAGTAGGGACAGGGGGCGCCAAGATACGCAGTATTTT. As protein: CASSRDRGRQDTQYF.